Listed below are T cell receptor beta chains from one sample, sequenced in a study of T-cell reconstitution after alpha-beta-depleted transplantation in children. TCRdb fed the PCR reads into MiXCR, producing one record per CDR3 protein. The sample consists of some 640,000 distinct CDR3 sequences, around 16% of them appearing once. The sequenced sample was PBMCs from the stem cell graft donor, obtained from the stem cell graft. These receptors originate from a human donor who donated a stem cell graft to a child with acute myeloid leukemia. Both conserved end residues are part of each CDR3. The D gene is left open where the match is weak. The size field is filled for only some rows; it gives once, few, many or a size class.

cdr3_nt: TGTGCCAGCAGCTCCTATGCCCCCCAAGGCAATGAGCAGTTCTTC
cdr3_aa: CASSSYAPQGNEQFF
j_call: TRBJ2-1
clone_size: NA
d_call: NA
v_call: TRBV7-3

cdr3_nt: TGCAGCGTCGAAGGACTAGCGGGGCCAGAGGATACGCAGTATTTT
cdr3_aa: CSVEGLAGPEDTQYF
j_call: TRBJ2-3
clone_size: many
d_call: TRBD2
v_call: TRBV29-1

cdr3_nt: TGCGCCAGCAGCTGGAGAGTCCAGGGGGGCGCGGACACCGGGGAGCTGTTTTTT
cdr3_aa: CASSWRVQGGADTGELFF
j_call: TRBJ2-2
clone_size: NA
d_call: NA
v_call: TRBV5-1

cdr3_nt: TGTGCCAGCAGTTTACACCCCCAAGAGACCCAGTACTTC
cdr3_aa: CASSLHPQETQYF
j_call: TRBJ2-5
clone_size: NA
d_call: NA
v_call: TRBV12-3/TRBV12-4

cdr3_nt: TGTGCCAGCAGTTTGGGGGTGGTCGCCGGGGAGCTGTTTTTT
cdr3_aa: CASSLGVVAGELFF
j_call: TRBJ2-2
clone_size: few
d_call: NA
v_call: TRBV12-3/TRBV12-4

cdr3_nt: TGTGCCATCAGATATACCGGGACGAACACTGAAGCTTTCTTT
cdr3_aa: CAIRYTGTNTEAFF
j_call: TRBJ1-1
clone_size: many
d_call: NA
v_call: TRBV10-3

cdr3_nt: TGTGCCAGCAGCTTGAGGACAGCAACCTATGGCTACACCTTC
cdr3_aa: CASSLRTATYGYTF
j_call: TRBJ1-2
clone_size: few
d_call: NA
v_call: TRBV5-6

cdr3_nt: TGTGCCAGCAGCTCGGCCCTCGGGGAGCTGTTTTTT
cdr3_aa: CASSSALGELFF
j_call: TRBJ2-2
clone_size: NA
d_call: NA
v_call: TRBV7-9

cdr3_nt: TGCAGCGTTCTGGACACCGCTAGCACAGATACGCAGTATTTT
cdr3_aa: CSVLDTASTDTQYF
j_call: TRBJ2-3
clone_size: many
d_call: NA
v_call: TRBV29-1

cdr3_nt: TGCAGTGCTAGCCGGGACTCCTATAATTCACCCCTCCACTTT
cdr3_aa: CSASRDSYNSPLHF
j_call: TRBJ1-6
clone_size: many
d_call: NA
v_call: TRBV20-1

cdr3_nt: TGCAGCGTTTGGACAGGGGGACCGACTAACTATGGCTACACCTTC
cdr3_aa: CSVWTGGPTNYGYTF
j_call: TRBJ1-2
clone_size: many
d_call: TRBD1
v_call: TRBV29-1

cdr3_nt: TGCGCCAGCAGTGCTGGGCCATCGCAAGAGACCCAGTACTTC
cdr3_aa: CASSAGPSQETQYF
j_call: TRBJ2-5
clone_size: few
d_call: NA
v_call: TRBV5-1

cdr3_nt: TGTGCCACCAGCAGAGGGAGGCAGGGAAGTGAAAAACTGTTTTTT
cdr3_aa: CATSRGRQGSEKLFF
j_call: TRBJ1-4
clone_size: many
d_call: NA
v_call: TRBV15

cdr3_nt: TGTGCCAGCAGTTCCCCCGGGACGACCTACAATGAGCAGTTCTTC
cdr3_aa: CASSSPGTTYNEQFF
j_call: TRBJ2-1
clone_size: few
d_call: NA
v_call: TRBV7-9

cdr3_nt: TGTGCCAGCAGCAAAGGGGGGACAGGGGTCTACGAGCAGTACTTC
cdr3_aa: CASSKGGTGVYEQYF
j_call: TRBJ2-7
clone_size: few
d_call: TRBD1
v_call: TRBV13

cdr3_nt: TGCGCCAGCAGCCCGGGACAGGTTGGGGATGAGCAGTTCTTC
cdr3_aa: CASSPGQVGDEQFF
j_call: TRBJ2-1
clone_size: NA
d_call: TRBD1
v_call: TRBV5-1

cdr3_nt: TGTGCCAGCAGGCCGCGGACAGGGGCCAATCAGCCCCAGCATTTT
cdr3_aa: CASRPRTGANQPQHF
j_call: TRBJ1-5
clone_size: NA
d_call: TRBD1
v_call: TRBV12-3/TRBV12-4

cdr3_nt: TGTGCCACCAGCAGACAGAAGAACACTGAAGCTTTCTTT
cdr3_aa: CATSRQKNTEAFF
j_call: TRBJ1-1
clone_size: few
d_call: NA
v_call: TRBV15

cdr3_nt: TGCAGTGCTAGACGTGGGGGAAAATCCCCCAATCAGCCCCAGCATTTT
cdr3_aa: CSARRGGKSPNQPQHF
j_call: TRBJ1-5
clone_size: NA
d_call: NA
v_call: TRBV20-1

cdr3_nt: TGCAGTGCACCAGGGGGAACTGAAGCTTTCTTT
cdr3_aa: CSAPGGTEAFF
j_call: TRBJ1-1
clone_size: many
d_call: TRBD1
v_call: TRBV20-1

cdr3_nt: TGCAGTGCTTTTGACAGGGCTGGAGGTATCAATGAGCAGTTCTTC
cdr3_aa: CSAFDRAGGINEQFF
j_call: TRBJ2-1
clone_size: many
d_call: TRBD1
v_call: TRBV20-1

cdr3_nt: TGTGCCATCAGTGAGCCGGACAAAAACATTCAGTACTTC
cdr3_aa: CAISEPDKNIQYF
j_call: TRBJ2-4
clone_size: many
d_call: NA
v_call: TRBV10-3

cdr3_nt: TGCAGTGCTAGTGGACTAGATGATTCTGAAGATACGCAGTATTTT
cdr3_aa: CSASGLDDSEDTQYF
j_call: TRBJ2-3
clone_size: many
d_call: TRBD2
v_call: TRBV20-1

cdr3_nt: TGTGCCATCAGCAAGGGGGTAAATTCACCCCTCCACTTT
cdr3_aa: CAISKGVNSPLHF
j_call: TRBJ1-6
clone_size: many
d_call: NA
v_call: TRBV10-3

cdr3_nt: TGTGCCAGCAGCTCCGGGCCCCTGCCGCCCCAGCATTTT
cdr3_aa: CASSSGPLPPQHF
j_call: TRBJ1-5
clone_size: few
d_call: NA
v_call: TRBV12-3/TRBV12-4

cdr3_nt: TGTGCCAGCAGTGGGCGCACAGATACGCAGTATTTT
cdr3_aa: CASSGRTDTQYF
j_call: TRBJ2-3
clone_size: many
d_call: NA
v_call: TRBV6-6

cdr3_nt: TGCAGCCCCTTGGACCCCGAAGCTTTCTTT
cdr3_aa: CSPLDPEAFF
j_call: TRBJ1-1
clone_size: many
d_call: NA
v_call: TRBV29-1

cdr3_nt: TGTGCTTTGGGCGAGGGGTCAGGGAGCTCTGGGGCCAACGTCCTGACTTTC
cdr3_aa: CALGEGSGSSGANVLTF
j_call: TRBJ2-6
clone_size: few
d_call: NA
v_call: TRBV30

cdr3_nt: TGTGCCAGCAGTTCGGGACTCGCAAGCTCTGGGGCCAACGTCCTGACTTTC
cdr3_aa: CASSSGLASSGANVLTF
j_call: TRBJ2-6
clone_size: NA
d_call: NA
v_call: TRBV7-3

cdr3_nt: TGCAGCATTTCAGCCCCCTCGAACACTGAAGCTTTCTTT
cdr3_aa: CSISAPSNTEAFF
j_call: TRBJ1-1
clone_size: many
d_call: NA
v_call: TRBV20-1

cdr3_nt: TGCAGTGCTAGAGTACCCGGTCGGGATACGCAGTATTTT
cdr3_aa: CSARVPGRDTQYF
j_call: TRBJ2-3
clone_size: many
d_call: NA
v_call: TRBV20-1